Listed below are T cell receptor beta chains from one sample, sequenced in a study of OX40 agonist ivuxolimab in advanced cancers. TCRdb's copy holds only in-frame clones and misses some; the assay was immunoSEQ multiplex PCR. The profile shows tens of thousands of clones, 84% of them singletons. The sequencing here drew on CD4+ or CD8+ T cells sorted from blood, taken in a trial of the OX40 agonist ivuxolimab. The receptors originated from an adult with an advanced solid tumor such as melanoma, head and neck, liver or kidney cancer. Each CDR3 is given with its conserved first and last residue. The order of the fields is J gene, V gene, clone size, CDR3 protein. Size values are once, few and many counts, or a class for expanded clones, and some rows have none.

J: TRBJ2-1; V: TRBV6-1; size: NA; CDR3: CASGELAQHYNEQFF
J: TRBJ1-2; V: TRBV30; size: few; CDR3: CAWTFQEDWGYTF
J: TRBJ2-1; V: TRBV11-2; size: NA; CDR3: CASSSTSGLRGEQFF
J: TRBJ2-1; V: TRBV11-1; size: NA; CDR3: CASSFWRVSVQFF
J: TRBJ1-4; V: TRBV19; size: NA; CDR3: CASSIDPAGFNEKLFF
J: TRBJ1-4; V: TRBV28; size: NA; CDR3: CASSLGGTAANEKLFF
J: TRBJ2-7; V: TRBV6-5; size: once; CDR3: CASIGGASYEQYF
J: TRBJ1-3; V: TRBV18; size: NA; CDR3: CASSPEAGRSGNTIYF
J: TRBJ1-2; V: TRBV7-9; size: NA; CDR3: CASSPGFGSYGYTF
J: TRBJ2-1; V: TRBV4-1; size: NA; CDR3: CASSQDDRHNEQFF
J: TRBJ2-2; V: TRBV2; size: NA; CDR3: CASVQLAANTGELFF
J: TRBJ2-1; V: TRBV19; size: NA; CDR3: CASNKLAGKGNEQFF
J: TRBJ1-6; V: TRBV2; size: NA; CDR3: CASSEANPDNSPLHF
J: TRBJ2-7; V: TRBV29-1; size: few; CDR3: CSVSVGGTEYEQYF
J: TRBJ1-5; V: TRBV5-5; size: NA; CDR3: CASSLAPQDRHQPQHF
J: TRBJ2-7; V: TRBV5-4; size: few; CDR3: CASSLAGGSSYEQYF
J: TRBJ2-6; V: TRBV25-1; size: NA; CDR3: CASSGGVSGANVLTF
J: TRBJ1-1; V: TRBV5-1; size: NA; CDR3: CASSSRMTGANTEAFF
J: TRBJ1-2; V: TRBV19; size: few; CDR3: CASMDGRRVTGYTF
J: TRBJ1-5; V: TRBV7-7; size: once; CDR3: CASSLGTQPQHF
J: TRBJ2-3; V: TRBV2; size: few; CDR3: CASSEWWQDTQYF
J: TRBJ1-1; V: TRBV9; size: few; CDR3: CASSTRTGLLF